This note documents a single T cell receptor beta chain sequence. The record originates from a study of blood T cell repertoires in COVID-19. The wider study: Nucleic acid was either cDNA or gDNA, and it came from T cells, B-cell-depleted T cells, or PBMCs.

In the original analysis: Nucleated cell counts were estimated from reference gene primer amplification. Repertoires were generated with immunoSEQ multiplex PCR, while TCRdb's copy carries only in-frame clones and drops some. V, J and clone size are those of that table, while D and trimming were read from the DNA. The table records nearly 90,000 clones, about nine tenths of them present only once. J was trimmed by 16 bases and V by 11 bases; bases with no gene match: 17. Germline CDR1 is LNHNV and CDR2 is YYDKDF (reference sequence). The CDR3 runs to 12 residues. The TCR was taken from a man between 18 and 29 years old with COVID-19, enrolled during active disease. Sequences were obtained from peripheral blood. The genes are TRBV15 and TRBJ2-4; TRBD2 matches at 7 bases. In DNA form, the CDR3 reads TGTGCCGCTGGGGGGGAGGACACCCTGGCCTACTTC. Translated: CAAGGEDTLAYF.